The rows below give T cell receptor beta chains drawn from one sample of a study of T-cell memory formation after mild COVID-19. TCRdb used MiXCR to reprocess the 5' RACE reads, holding one entry per CDR3 protein. Among about 440,000 distinct CDR3 sequences listed, 20% were seen once. The specimen was PBMCs or a T cell subset sorted from them (not recorded which). Source of these receptors: an adult woman who had mild COVID-19 (a few samples of this study predate the infection). Cell type and time point are not known. CDR3s include the opening cysteine and the closing phenylalanine or tryptophan. D genes are given only for firm matches. Size is stated for part of the rows, as once, few or many counts, or as a class when the clone is expanded.

CDR3: CASSPRAPGYTF
D: .
V: TRBV7-2
size: .

CDR3: CASSVSQTGEQYF
D: .
V: TRBV2
size: .

CDR3: CASSRRGQPGDTQYF
D: .
V: TRBV7-7
size: .

CDR3: CASSQDNLAGVGDTQYF
D: TRBD2
V: TRBV4-3
size: .

CDR3: CAWSVPADEQFF
D: .
V: TRBV30
size: few

CDR3: CASSPGTSGGTGDNEQFF
D: TRBD2
V: TRBV7-9
size: .

CDR3: CSVVQGNNEQFF
D: .
V: TRBV29-1
size: .

CDR3: CASSSPSGEQYF
D: .
V: TRBV5-1
size: .

CDR3: CASSLVRRRVGETQYF
D: .
V: TRBV11-1
size: few

CDR3: CASRNTGQGMNTEAFF
D: TRBD1
V: TRBV12-3/TRBV12-4
size: .

CDR3: CASSFQLRGAGADGMNTEAFF
D: .
V: TRBV11-2
size: few

CDR3: CASSQDLGTTQQFF
D: .
V: TRBV3-1
size: few

CDR3: CASSYPLLGGSLGEKLFF
D: .
V: TRBV6-5
size: few

CDR3: CASGTGTTGANVLTF
D: TRBD1
V: TRBV5-1
size: .

CDR3: CASSSYPLRDSSLSDNEKLFF
D: TRBD1
V: TRBV27
size: few

CDR3: CASSSSGNYGYTF
D: .
V: TRBV27
size: few

CDR3: CASSQDIGVYPVGDTQYF
D: .
V: TRBV4-3
size: .

CDR3: CAISSRGETQYF
D: .
V: TRBV10-3
size: few

CDR3: CASSYRDRGYEQYF
D: TRBD1
V: TRBV6-5
size: many

CDR3: CASSQDPYTQYF
D: .
V: TRBV4-2
size: .

CDR3: CASRRERNTGELFF
D: .
V: TRBV2
size: .

CDR3: CASSLEGTGGGKNIQYF
D: TRBD1
V: TRBV5-1
size: .

CDR3: CASSYSGLAGVGAQYF
D: TRBD2
V: TRBV7-6
size: few

CDR3: CASSQEGLAPTGELFF
D: TRBD2
V: TRBV4-3
size: .

CDR3: CASSQYFPGTSGPNTGELFF
D: TRBD2
V: TRBV4-3
size: few

CDR3: CASSQDNAAETRETQYF
D: .
V: TRBV3-1
size: few

CDR3: CASSLERQDRGYTF
D: .
V: TRBV5-1
size: .

CDR3: CASSESGRQPQHF
D: .
V: TRBV2
size: few

CDR3: CASSGYFDNEQFF
D: .
V: TRBV2
size: many

CDR3: CSVSGGPNHPQETQYF
D: .
V: TRBV29-1
size: .

CDR3: CAISDPGLASYEQYF
D: TRBD2
V: TRBV10-3
size: many

CDR3: CASSYLRDRSYEQYF
D: .
V: TRBV6-5
size: .

CDR3: CSASSGTTTKNIQYF
D: TRBD2
V: TRBV20-1
size: .

CDR3: CAWSVSGKANTEAFF
D: .
V: TRBV30
size: .

CDR3: CASSLGPGLADKTQYF
D: TRBD2
V: TRBV5-1
size: .

CDR3: CASSWGRGGGYGYTF
D: .
V: TRBV12-3/TRBV12-4
size: few

CDR3: CASSSPTRGGYTF
D: .
V: TRBV9
size: .

CDR3: CASSISGQGNYEQYF
D: TRBD1
V: TRBV19
size: .

CDR3: CASRRDAPQYF
D: .
V: TRBV11-2
size: few